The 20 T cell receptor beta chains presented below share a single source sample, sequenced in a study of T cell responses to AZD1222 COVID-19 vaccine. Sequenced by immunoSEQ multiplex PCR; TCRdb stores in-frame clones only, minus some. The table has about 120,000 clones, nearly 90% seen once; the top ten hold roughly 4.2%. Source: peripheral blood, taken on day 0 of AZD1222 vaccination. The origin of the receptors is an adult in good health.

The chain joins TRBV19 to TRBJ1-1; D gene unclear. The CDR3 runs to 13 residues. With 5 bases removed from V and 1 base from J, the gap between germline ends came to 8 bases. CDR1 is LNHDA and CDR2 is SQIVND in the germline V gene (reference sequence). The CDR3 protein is CASSSEENTEAFF. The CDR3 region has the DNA TGTGCCAGTAGTTCGGAGGAGAACACTGAAGCTTTCTTT.

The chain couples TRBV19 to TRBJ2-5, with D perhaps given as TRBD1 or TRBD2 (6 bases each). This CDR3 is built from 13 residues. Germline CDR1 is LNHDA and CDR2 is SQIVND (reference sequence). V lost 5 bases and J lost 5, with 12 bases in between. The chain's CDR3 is CASSLLGGETQYF. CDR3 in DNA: TGTGCCAGTAGTCTACTAGGGGGGGAGACCCAGTACTTC.

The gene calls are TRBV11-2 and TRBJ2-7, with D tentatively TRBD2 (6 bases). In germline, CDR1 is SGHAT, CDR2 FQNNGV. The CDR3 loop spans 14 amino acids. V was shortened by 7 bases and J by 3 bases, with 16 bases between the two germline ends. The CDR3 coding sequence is TGTGCCAGCACCCGATCCGGGAGTCTCTACGAGCAGTACTTC. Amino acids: CASTRSGSLYEQYF.

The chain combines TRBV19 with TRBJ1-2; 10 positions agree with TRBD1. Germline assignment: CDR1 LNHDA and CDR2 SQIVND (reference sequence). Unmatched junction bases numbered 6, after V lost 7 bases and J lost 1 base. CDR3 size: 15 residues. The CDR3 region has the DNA TGTGCCAGTATTCGCCGGGACAGGGGTAACTATGGCTACACCTTC. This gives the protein CASIRRDRGNYGYTF.

Written as DNA, the CDR3 is TGTGCCAGTAGCCGTATAGTGGTACAGGGGGCCAAAAACATTCAGTACTTC. Translated, it gives CASSRIVVQGAKNIQYF. The chain links TRBV19 to TRBJ2-4, with 7 bases lining up with TRBD1. The CDR3 is 17 amino acids. Germline V gene sequence: CDR1 LNHDA, CDR2 SQIVND (reference sequence). J was trimmed by 1 base and V by 6 bases; bases with no gene match: 12.

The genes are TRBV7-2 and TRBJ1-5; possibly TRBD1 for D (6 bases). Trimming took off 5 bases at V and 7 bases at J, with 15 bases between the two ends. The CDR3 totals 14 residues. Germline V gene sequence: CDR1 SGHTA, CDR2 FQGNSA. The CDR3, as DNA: TGTGCCAGCAGCCCGGGGACACGGGGACAGCCCCAGCATTTT. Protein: CASSPGTRGQPQHF.

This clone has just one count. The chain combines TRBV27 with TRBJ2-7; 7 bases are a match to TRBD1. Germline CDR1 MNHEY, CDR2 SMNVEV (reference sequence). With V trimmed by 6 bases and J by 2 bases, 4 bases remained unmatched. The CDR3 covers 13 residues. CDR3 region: CASSRDSTYEQYF. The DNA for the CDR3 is TGTGCCAGCAGCCGGGACAGTACCTACGAGCAGTACTTC.

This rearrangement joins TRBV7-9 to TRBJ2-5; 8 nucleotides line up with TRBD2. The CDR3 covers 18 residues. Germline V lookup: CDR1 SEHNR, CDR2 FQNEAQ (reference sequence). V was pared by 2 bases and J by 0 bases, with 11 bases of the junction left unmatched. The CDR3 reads CASSLTPVSGAYQETQYF. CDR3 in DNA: TGTGCCAGCAGCTTAACCCCCGTTAGCGGGGCCTACCAAGAGACCCAGTACTTC.

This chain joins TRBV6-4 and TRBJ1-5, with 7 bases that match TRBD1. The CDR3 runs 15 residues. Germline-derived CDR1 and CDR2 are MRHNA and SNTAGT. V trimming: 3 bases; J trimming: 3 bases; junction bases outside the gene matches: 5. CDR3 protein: CASSDNRGPNQPQHF. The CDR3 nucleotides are TGTGCCAGCAGTGATAACAGGGGTCCCAATCAGCCCCAGCATTTT.

The CDR3 nucleotides read TGCGCCAGCATCCAGGGGGAATTAGAAGAAAAACTGTTTTTT. Translating it yields CASIQGELEEKLFF. The chain links TRBV5-1 to TRBJ1-4; 7 bases align to TRBD1. V was pared by 6 bases and J by 8 bases, with 10 bases of the junction left unmatched. The CDR3 has 14 amino acids. Germline CDR1 and CDR2: SGHRS and YFSETQ.

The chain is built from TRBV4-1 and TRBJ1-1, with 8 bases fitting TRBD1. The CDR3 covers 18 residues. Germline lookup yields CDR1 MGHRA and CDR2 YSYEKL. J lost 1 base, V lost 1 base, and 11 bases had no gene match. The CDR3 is CASSQVWTGNLKNTEAFF. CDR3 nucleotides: TGCGCCAGCAGCCAAGTCTGGACAGGGAATCTGAAGAACACTGAAGCTTTCTTT.

The CDR3 sequence is CASSFGVSYGYTF. The CDR3 bases are TGTGCCAGCAGTTTCGGGGTCAGCTATGGCTACACCTTC. The gene calls are TRBV12-3 or TRBV12-4 and TRBJ1-2; the D is unclear. This CDR3 is built from 13 residues. V was cut by 3 bases and J by 4 bases, with 9 bases left in between.

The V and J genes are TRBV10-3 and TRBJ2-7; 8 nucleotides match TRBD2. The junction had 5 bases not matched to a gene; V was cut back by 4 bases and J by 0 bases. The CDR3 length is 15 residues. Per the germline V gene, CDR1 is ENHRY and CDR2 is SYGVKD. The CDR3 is CAISATSGLSYEQYF. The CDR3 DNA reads TGTGCCATCAGTGCTACTAGCGGCCTCTCCTACGAGCAGTACTTC.

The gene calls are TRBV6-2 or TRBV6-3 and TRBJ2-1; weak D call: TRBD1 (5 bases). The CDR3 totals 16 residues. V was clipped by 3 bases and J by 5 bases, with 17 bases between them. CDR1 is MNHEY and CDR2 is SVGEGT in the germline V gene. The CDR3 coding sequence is TGTGCCAGCAGTTATTCTTTGAACAGGTTTAACAATGAGCAGTTCTTC. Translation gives CASSYSLNRFNNEQFF.

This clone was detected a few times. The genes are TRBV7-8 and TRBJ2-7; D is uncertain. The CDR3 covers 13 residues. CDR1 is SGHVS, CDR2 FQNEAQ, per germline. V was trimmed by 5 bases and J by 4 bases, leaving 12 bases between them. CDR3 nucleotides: TGTGCCAGCAGCCGCGCCCAAGGTTACGAGCAGTACTTC. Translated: CASSRAQGYEQYF.

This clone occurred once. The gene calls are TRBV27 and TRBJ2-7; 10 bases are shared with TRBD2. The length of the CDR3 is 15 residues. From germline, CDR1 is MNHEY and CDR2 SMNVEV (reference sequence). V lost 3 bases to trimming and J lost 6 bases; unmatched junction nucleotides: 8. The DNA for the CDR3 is TGTGCCAGCAGTTTTGGTCTAGCGGGAGTAGGCGAGCAGTACTTC. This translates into CASSFGLAGVGEQYF.

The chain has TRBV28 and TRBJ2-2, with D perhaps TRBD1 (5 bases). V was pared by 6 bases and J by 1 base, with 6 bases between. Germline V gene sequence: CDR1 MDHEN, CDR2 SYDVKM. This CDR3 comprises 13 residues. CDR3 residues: CASRGRNTGELFF. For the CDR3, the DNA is TGTGCCAGCAGGGGGCGGAACACCGGGGAGCTGTTTTTT.

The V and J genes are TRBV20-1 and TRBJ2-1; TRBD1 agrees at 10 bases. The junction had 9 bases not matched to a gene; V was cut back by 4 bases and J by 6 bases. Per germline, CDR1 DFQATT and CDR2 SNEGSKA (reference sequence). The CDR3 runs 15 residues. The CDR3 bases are TGCAGTGCTACTGAGCCGGGACAGGGGACCAATGAGCAGTTCTTC. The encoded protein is CSATEPGQGTNEQFF.

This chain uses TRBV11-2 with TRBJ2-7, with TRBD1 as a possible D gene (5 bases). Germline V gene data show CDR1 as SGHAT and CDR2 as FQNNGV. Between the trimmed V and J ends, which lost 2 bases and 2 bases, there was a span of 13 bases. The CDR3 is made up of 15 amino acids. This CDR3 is CASSLLTALTYEQYF. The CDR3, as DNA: TGTGCCAGCAGCTTATTGACAGCCCTGACCTACGAGCAGTACTTC. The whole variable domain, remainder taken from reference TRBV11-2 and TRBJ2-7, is EAGVAQSPRYKIIEKRQSVAFWCNPISGHATLYWYQQILGQGPKLLIQFQNNGVVDDSQLPKDRFSAERLKGVDSTLKIQPAKLEDSAVYLCASSLLTALTYEQYFGPGTRLTVT.

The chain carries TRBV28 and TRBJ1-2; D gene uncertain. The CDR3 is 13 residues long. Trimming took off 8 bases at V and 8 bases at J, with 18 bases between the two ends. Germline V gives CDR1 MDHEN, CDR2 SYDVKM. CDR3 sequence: CASRIQRGKGYTF. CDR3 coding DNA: TGTGCCAGCCGCATACAGCGGGGAAAAGGCTACACCTTC.